These T cell receptor beta chains were read from a single sample in a study of blood T cell repertoires in COVID-19. Profiled with immunoSEQ multiplex PCR; TCRdb holds only in-frame clones, not every one. The profile shows roughly 400,000 clones, about 83% of them singletons. The sequenced material came from PBMCs or T cells enriched from blood (not recorded which). The origin of the receptors is a woman in her forties or fifties who had recovered from COVID-19. Both conserved end residues are part of each CDR3. The order of the fields is V gene, D gene, J gene, CDR3 protein, CDR3 DNA. A D gene is named only where the DNA matches it firmly.

>TRBV28|NA|TRBJ1-5
CASSLRQPQHF
TGTGCCAGCAGTTTACGTCAGCCCCAGCATTTT
>TRBV18|NA|TRBJ2-7
CASSENLSSYEQYF
TGTGCCAGCTCCGAAAACCTGAGCTCCTACGAGCAGTACTTC
>TRBV7-9|NA|TRBJ2-1
CASSLGTLYNEQFF
TGTGCCAGCAGCTTAGGGACACTTTACAATGAGCAGTTCTTC
>TRBV2|NA|TRBJ1-5
CASSAGVAQHF
TGTGCCAGCAGTGCGGGGGTGGCCCAGCATTTT
>TRBV28|NA|TRBJ1-5
CASRGAGVVSNQPQHF
TGTGCCAGCAGAGGTGCGGGGGTGGTTAGCAATCAGCCCCAGCATTTT
>TRBV29-1|TRBD1|TRBJ1-1
CSVGTGETRGAFF
TGCAGCGTTGGAACAGGGGAGACTCGGGGAGCTTTCTTT
>TRBV5-1|TRBD2|TRBJ2-3
CASSLTLAGLADTQYF
TGCGCCAGCAGCTTGACGCTAGCGGGGTTGGCAGATACGCAGTATTTT
>TRBV7-2|TRBD2|TRBJ2-3
CASSPRTSDTQYF
TGTGCCAGCAGCCCGCGGACTAGCGATACGCAGTATTTT
>TRBV21-1|NA|TRBJ1-5
CASSDREGDYSNQPQHF
TGTGCCAGCAGCGACAGGGAAGGTGATTATAGCAATCAGCCCCAGCATTTT
>TRBV28|NA|TRBJ1-5
CASGPSYQPQHF
TGTGCCAGCGGCCCCTCTTATCAGCCCCAGCATTTT
>TRBV28|NA|TRBJ1-6
CASSTYLARYNSPLHF
TGTGCCAGCAGCACATATTTAGCGAGATATAATTCACCCCTCCACTTT
>TRBV4-1|TRBD1|TRBJ1-3
CASSQGDSSGNTIYF
TGCGCCAGCAGCCAAGGGGACAGCTCTGGAAACACCATATATTTT
>TRBV19|NA|TRBJ1-3
CASSPSQGAGNTIYF
TGTGCCAGTAGTCCTTCACAGGGAGCTGGAAACACCATATATTTT
>TRBV29-1|NA|TRBJ1-2
CSVVPGGEDGYTF
TGCAGCGTTGTCCCCGGGGGAGAGGATGGCTACACCTTC
>TRBV3-1/TRBV3-2|NA|TRBJ2-7
CASSQTPGLPRTKQYF
TGTGCCAGCAGCCAAACTCCGGGACTCCCTAGAACCAAGCAGTACTTC
>TRBV7-2|TRBD1|TRBJ2-7
CASSREWDREYEQYF
TGTGCCAGCAGCCGGGAGTGGGACAGGGAGTACGAGCAGTACTTC